These 13 T cell receptor beta chains share one sample of origin, sequenced in a study of cytomegalovirus exposure and HLA in healthy donors. The PCR contained 60 Vbeta and 13 Jbeta primers. The repertoire was sequenced with immunoSEQ multiplex PCR; TCRdb's copy has only in-frame clones and lacks some. The table records some 78,000 clones, roughly 72% of them present only once. Source material: PBMCs. The receptors originated from a man in his forties or fifties in good health and CMV-seropositive.

This chain uses TRBV5-1 with TRBJ2-5; TRBD2 matches 12 bases. The J call may be mistaken, given a closer DNA end match to TRBJ2-7. The CDR3 covers 15 residues. CDR1 is SGHRS and CDR2 is YFSETQ in the germline V gene. This CDR3 is CASRLELAGGYEQYF. As DNA, the CDR3 is TGCGCCAGCAGGCTGGAACTAGCGGGAGGCTACGAGCAGTACTTC.

The chain combines TRBV7-2 with TRBJ2-2; D is uncertain. Germline V gene data show CDR1 as SGHTA and CDR2 as FQGNSA. This CDR3 is built from 13 residues. The ends were cut back, 4 bases at V and 6 bases at J, with 9 bases in the middle. The CDR3 DNA follows: TGTGCCAGCAGCTCCGTTCTCGCCGGGGAGCTGTTTTTT. Amino acid sequence: CASSSVLAGELFF.

DNA for the CDR3: TGTGCCAGCTCTGGCCCGGGACAGGGTCCCAAAGAGACCCAGTACTTC. Its protein product is CASSGPGQGPKETQYF. This chain connects TRBV6-6 to TRBJ2-5; 9 positions agree with TRBD1. There are 16 residues in the CDR3. After removal of 8 bases from V and 3 bases from J, the junction contained 13 bases not matched to a gene. Germline V gene data show CDR1 as MNHNY and CDR2 as SVGAGI (reference sequence).

The CDR3 spells CASRLTGNTEAFF. CDR3 bases: TGTGCCAGCAGACTGACGGGGAACACTGAAGCTTTCTTT. The chain combines TRBV6-1 with TRBJ1-1; the D is unclear. The CDR3 covers 13 residues. Germline V gene lookup returns CDR1 MNHNS and CDR2 SASEGT. Trimming stripped 6 bases from V and 1 base from J, with 9 bases between.

Comment on this clone: The junction differs from germline at one of its ends, possibly a read error. The chain recombines TRBV7-9 with TRBJ2-7, with D possibly matching TRBD1 (5 bases). The germline gives CDR1 SEHNR, CDR2 FQNEAQ (reference sequence). The CDR3 runs 11 residues. The CDR3 here is CSSLDSYEQYF. The CDR3 bases are TGTTCCAGCCTCGACAGCTACGAGCAGTACTTC.

The chain couples TRBV19 to TRBJ1-4; 7 bases align to TRBD1. Germline loops: CDR1 LNHDA, CDR2 SQIVND (reference sequence). The V and J ends lost 5 bases and 6 bases, in that order; junction bases with no gene match: 12. The CDR3 is 16 residues long. This CDR3 reads CASSGGTESRYEKLFF. CDR3 nucleotide sequence: TGTGCCAGTAGTGGGGGGACAGAAAGTCGATATGAAAAACTGTTTTTT.

This clone was observed a handful of times. This chain's CDR3 is CASSLAGNTEAFF. CDR3 in DNA: TGTGCCAGCAGTTTGGCAGGGAACACTGAAGCTTTCTTT. The rearrangement links TRBV28 to TRBJ1-1; D is uncertain. In germline, CDR1 is MDHEN, CDR2 SYDVKM. The CDR3 is 13 residues long. V was pared by 3 bases and J by 1 base, with 6 bases between. The full variable domain, in which reference TRBV28 and TRBJ1-1 provide the parts outside the CDR3, is DVKVTQSSRYLVKRTGEKVFLECVQDMDHENMFWYRQDPGLGLRLIYFSYDVKMKEKGDIPEGYSVSREKKERFSLILESASTNQTSMYLCASSLAGNTEAFFGQGTRLTVV.

This chain uses TRBV4-2 with TRBJ2-3, with D possibly being TRBD2 (5 bases). Deletions cut 4 bases from V and 7 bases from J, with 18 bases between. The CDR3 has 15 residues. Germline CDR1 and CDR2: LGHNA and YNFKEQ. The CDR3 DNA reads as TGTGCCAGCAGCCCCGGTAGCGAAGGAGGCTATACGCAGTATTTT. This translates into CASSPGSEGGYTQYF.

This chain joins TRBV7-8 and TRBJ2-5, with 15 bases that match TRBD2. The V gene end was trimmed by 6 bases and the J gene end by 1 base; junction bases not matched to a gene: 15. The CDR3 has 20 amino acids. CDR1 SGHVS and CDR2 FQNEAQ come from the germline V gene. DNA for the CDR3: TGTGCCAGCAGAATGGGTTGGGCTGGGACTAGCGGGAGGATCCAAGAGACCCAGTACTTC. Translation: CASRMGWAGTSGRIQETQYF.

The chain has TRBV6-1 and TRBJ2-1, with 7 positions matching TRBD2. Germline V gene sequence: CDR1 MNHNS, CDR2 SASEGT. The CDR3 contains 13 residues. V lost 8 bases, J lost 6 bases, and 7 bases stayed unmatched. The CDR3 loop is CASERGRGNEQFF. Here the CDR3 DNA reads TGTGCCAGCGAGCGAGGGAGGGGCAATGAGCAGTTCTTC.

V usage is TRBV2 and J usage is TRBJ1-2; no clear D. V was clipped by 0 bases and J by 9 bases, with 11 bases between them. From germline, CDR1 is SNHLY and CDR2 FYNNEI. The CDR3 sequence is 13 residues long. DNA of the CDR3: TGTGCCAGCAGTGAAGCCGTTGGCCGCAGCTACACCTTC. This codes for CASSEAVGRSYTF.

The genes are TRBV7-9 and TRBJ1-1; 7 bases are a match to TRBD1. The CDR3 extends over 14 amino acids. The V segment lost 5 bases and the J segment 1 base; nucleotides outside the gene matches: 4. Germline V gene sequence: CDR1 SEHNR, CDR2 FQNEAQ (reference sequence). This CDR3 is CASSKGGRNTEAFF. CDR3 in DNA: TGTGCCAGCAGCAAAGGGGGCAGGAACACTGAAGCTTTCTTT.

The chain is built from TRBV6-1 and TRBJ1-4; 7 bases line up with TRBD1. The CDR3 is 15 residues long. The V gene end was trimmed by 3 bases and the J gene end by 4 bases; junction bases not matched to a gene: 5. Germline-derived CDR1 and CDR2 are MNHNS and SASEGT. CDR3 DNA: TGTGCCAGCAGTGAGCAGGGGGAACGTAATGAAAAACTGTTTTTT. Protein product: CASSEQGERNEKLFF.